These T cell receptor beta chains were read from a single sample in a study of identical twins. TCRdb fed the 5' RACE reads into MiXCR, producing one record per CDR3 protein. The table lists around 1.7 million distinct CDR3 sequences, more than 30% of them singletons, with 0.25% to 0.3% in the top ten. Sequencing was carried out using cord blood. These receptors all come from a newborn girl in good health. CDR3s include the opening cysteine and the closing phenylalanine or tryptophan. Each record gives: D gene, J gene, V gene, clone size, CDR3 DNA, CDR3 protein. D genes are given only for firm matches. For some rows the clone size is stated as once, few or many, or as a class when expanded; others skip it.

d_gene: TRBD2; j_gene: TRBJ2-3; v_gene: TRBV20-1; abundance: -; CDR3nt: TGCAGTGCTGGGGAGCGGGAGATAGGCACAGATACGCGGTATTTT; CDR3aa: CSAGEREIGTDTRYF
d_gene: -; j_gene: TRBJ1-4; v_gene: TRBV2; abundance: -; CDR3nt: TGTGCCAGCAGGCAGGGAGACTCAACTAATGAAAAACTGTTTTTT; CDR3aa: CASRQGDSTNEKLFF
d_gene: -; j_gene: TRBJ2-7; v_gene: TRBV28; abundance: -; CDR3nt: TGTGCCAGCAGTCAGCCTAGCCACAATGAGCAGTACTTC; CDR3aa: CASSQPSHNEQYF
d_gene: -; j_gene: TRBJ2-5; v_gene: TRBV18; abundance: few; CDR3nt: TGTGCCAGCTCACCCCCGAAGGTAGAGACCCAGTACTTC; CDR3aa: CASSPPKVETQYF
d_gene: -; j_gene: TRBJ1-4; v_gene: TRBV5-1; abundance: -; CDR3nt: TGCGCCAGCAGTACGGACGGGGGAGCAACTAATGAAAAACTGTTTTTT; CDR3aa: CASSTDGGATNEKLFF
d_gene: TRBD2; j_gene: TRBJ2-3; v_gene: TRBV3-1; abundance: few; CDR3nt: TGTGCCAGCAGCCAAGAGGGGGGGTACACAGATACGCAGTATTTT; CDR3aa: CASSQEGGYTDTQYF
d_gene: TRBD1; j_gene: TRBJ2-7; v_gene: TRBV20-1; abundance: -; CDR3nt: TGCAGTGCTGGGACAGGGGTTTACGAGCTGTACTTC; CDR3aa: CSAGTGVYELYF
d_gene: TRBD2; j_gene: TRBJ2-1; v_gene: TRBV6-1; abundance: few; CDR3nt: TGTGCCAGCAGCCAGGTGGGGGTACTAGCGGTCTCCTACAATGAGCAGTTCTTC; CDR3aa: CASSQVGVLAVSYNEQFF
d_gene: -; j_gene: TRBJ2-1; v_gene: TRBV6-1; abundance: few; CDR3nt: TGTGCCAGCAGTGCAGGGACGGTCTCCTACAATGAGCAGTTCTTC; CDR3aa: CASSAGTVSYNEQFF
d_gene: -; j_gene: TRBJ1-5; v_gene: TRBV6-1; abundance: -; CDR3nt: TGTGCCAGCAGCCGGGGCTCCAATAGCAATCAGCCCCAGCATTTT; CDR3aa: CASSRGSNSNQPQHF
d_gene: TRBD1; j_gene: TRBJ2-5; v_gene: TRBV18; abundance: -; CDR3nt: TGTGCCAGCTCACCGCAACAGGGGCGGGAGACCCAGTACTTC; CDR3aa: CASSPQQGRETQYF
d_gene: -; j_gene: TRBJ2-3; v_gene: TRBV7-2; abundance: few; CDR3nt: TGTGCCAGCAGCTTAGCGGGGTCCCTCCCAGATACGCAGTATTTT; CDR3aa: CASSLAGSLPDTQYF
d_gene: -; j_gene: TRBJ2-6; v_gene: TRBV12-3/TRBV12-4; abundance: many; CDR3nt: TGTGCCAGCAGTCGGGCCAACGTCCTGACTTTC; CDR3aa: CASSRANVLTF
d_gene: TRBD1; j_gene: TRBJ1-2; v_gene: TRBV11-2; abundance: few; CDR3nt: TGTGCCAGCAGCCGAATGAGGCGGGGACAGGGTAATTTCAACTATGGCTACACCTTC; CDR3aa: CASSRMRRGQGNFNYGYTF
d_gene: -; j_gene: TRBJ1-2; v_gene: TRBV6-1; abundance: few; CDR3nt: TGTGCCAGCATCGTCGACGGCCCCTATGGCTACACCTTC; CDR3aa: CASIVDGPYGYTF
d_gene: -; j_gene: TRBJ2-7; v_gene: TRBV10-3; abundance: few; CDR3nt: TGTGCCATCAGTGAGCCGGACTACGAGCAGTACTTC; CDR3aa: CAISEPDYEQYF
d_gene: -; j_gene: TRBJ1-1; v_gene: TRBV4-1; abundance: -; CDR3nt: TGCGCCAGCAGCCAAGTTGGGTGGACTGAAGCTTTCTTT; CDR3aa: CASSQVGWTEAFF
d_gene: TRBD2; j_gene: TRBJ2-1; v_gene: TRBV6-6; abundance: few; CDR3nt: TGTGCCAGCAGTTATACGTACACTAGCGGATCCTACAATGAGCAGTTCTTC; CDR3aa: CASSYTYTSGSYNEQFF
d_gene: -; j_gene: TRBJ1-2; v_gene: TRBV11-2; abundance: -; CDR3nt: TGTGCCAGCAGCTTAGATCAAAGGGTTACAGAATCTGGCTACACCTTC; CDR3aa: CASSLDQRVTESGYTF
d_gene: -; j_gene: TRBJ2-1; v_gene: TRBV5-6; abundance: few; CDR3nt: TGTGCCGGTCAGGGGGGATCCTACAATGAGCAGTTCTTC; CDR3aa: CAGQGGSYNEQFF
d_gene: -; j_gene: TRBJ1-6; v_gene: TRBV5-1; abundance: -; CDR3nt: TGCGCCAGCAGCTTGAGGGACGCTAATTCACCCCTCCACTTT; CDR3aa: CASSLRDANSPLHF
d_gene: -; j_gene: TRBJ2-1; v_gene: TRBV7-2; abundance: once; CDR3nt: TGTGCCAGCAGCTTAATCGCGGTTTACAATGAGCAGTTCTTC; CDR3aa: CASSLIAVYNEQFF
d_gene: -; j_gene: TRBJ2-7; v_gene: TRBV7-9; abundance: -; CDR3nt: TGTGCCAGCAGCTTACCAGCGAAACGTGAGCAGTACTTC; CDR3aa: CASSLPAKREQYF
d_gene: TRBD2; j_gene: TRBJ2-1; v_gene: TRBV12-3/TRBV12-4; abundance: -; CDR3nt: TGTGCCGTCGGACTAGGGTACAATGAGCAGTTCTTC; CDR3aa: CAVGLGYNEQFF
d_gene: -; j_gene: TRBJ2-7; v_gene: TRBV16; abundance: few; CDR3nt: TGTGCCAGCAGCCGAGAGACGGGGCACTACGAGCAGTACTTC; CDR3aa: CASSRETGHYEQYF